This T cell receptor beta chain was found in a study of T cell responses to AZD1222 COVID-19 vaccine. Overall study findings and caveats: Only a handful of people who got AZD1222 tested seropositive at baseline. Spike-specific TCR breadth and depth were elevated following two AZD1222 doses. Donors in the cohort were predominantly white British and more often female, and clonal diversity was possibly underestimated. Targets within unmutated variant regions were reportedly found for nearly half of spike-specific TCRs.

Regarding this clone: Antigen specificity is unknown.

Produced via immunoSEQ multiplex PCR; TCRdb's table is partial and in-frame only. The profile shows approximately 140,000 clones, 90% to 95% of them singletons. This TCR was sampled from an adult who received the AZD1222 COVID-19 vaccine. The specimen comprised peripheral blood, sampled 28 days after the second AZD1222 dose.

The chain's CDR3 is CAIRATGTEAFF. In nucleotides, the CDR3 is TGTGCCATCAGAGCGACCGGAACTGAAGCTTTCTTT. The chain joins TRBV10-3 to TRBJ1-1, with no clear D. The CDR3 runs to 12 residues. Trimming stripped 6 bases from V and 5 bases from J, with 10 bases between. Germline-derived CDR1 and CDR2 are ENHRY and SYGVKD.